Only a few counts were recorded for the clone carrying this T cell receptor (beta chain). TCRdb independently ran MiXCR on the RT-PCR reads; one entry per CDR3 protein. Of about 680,000 distinct CDR3 sequences in the sample, about 14% were seen once. V shed 4 bases and J 9 bases; nucleotides not matched to a gene: 10. Germline V gene lookup returns CDR1 SGHRS and CDR2 YFSETQ. The CDR3 consists of 14 residues. V usage is TRBV5-1 and J usage is TRBJ2-1, with 7 bases identical to TRBD1. The source is a female donor in good health, serving as a healthy control. The sample taken for sequencing was memory CD4+ T cells from blood. The CDR3, as DNA: TGCGCCAGCAGCCCGAAGGGGGCCATGGGTGAGCAGTTCTTC. Its protein is CASSPKGAMGEQFF.